This T cell receptor beta chain was recovered during a study of blood T cell repertoires in COVID-19. The overall study: COVID-19 samples, acute and convalescent, were from the United States, Italy and Spain. From T cells, B-cell-depleted T cells, or PBMCs came the material, which was cDNA or gDNA.

Clones were sequenced by immunoSEQ multiplex PCR, and TCRdb holds only the in-frame ones, with some missing. The sample contains around 220,000 clones, approximately 86% of which appear only once. V shed 4 bases, J shed 5 bases, and the junction held 10 bases outside the gene matches. In germline, CDR1 is SGHRS, CDR2 YFSETQ. The CDR3 has 16 amino acids. The sequencing input was peripheral blood. The genes are TRBV5-1 and TRBJ2-5; TRBD1 matches at 11 bases. The TCR was taken from a woman of 80 years or more with active or convalescent COVID-19. CDR3 coding DNA: TGCGCCAGCAGCCGAGGCGGGACAGGGGGATCGGAGACCCAGTACTTC. It codes for CASSRGGTGGSETQYF.